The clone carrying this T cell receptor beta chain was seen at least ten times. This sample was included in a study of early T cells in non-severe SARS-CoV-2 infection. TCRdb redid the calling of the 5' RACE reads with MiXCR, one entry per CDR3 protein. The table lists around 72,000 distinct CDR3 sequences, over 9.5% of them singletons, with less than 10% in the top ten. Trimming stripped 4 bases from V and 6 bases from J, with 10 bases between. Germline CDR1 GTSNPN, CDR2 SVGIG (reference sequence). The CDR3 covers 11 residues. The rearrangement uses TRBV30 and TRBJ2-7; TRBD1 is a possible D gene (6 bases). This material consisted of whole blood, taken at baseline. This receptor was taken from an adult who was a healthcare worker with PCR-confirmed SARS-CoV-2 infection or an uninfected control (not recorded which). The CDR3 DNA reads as TGTGCCTGGACTCAGGGGCGCGAGCAGTACTTC. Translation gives CAWTQGREQYF.